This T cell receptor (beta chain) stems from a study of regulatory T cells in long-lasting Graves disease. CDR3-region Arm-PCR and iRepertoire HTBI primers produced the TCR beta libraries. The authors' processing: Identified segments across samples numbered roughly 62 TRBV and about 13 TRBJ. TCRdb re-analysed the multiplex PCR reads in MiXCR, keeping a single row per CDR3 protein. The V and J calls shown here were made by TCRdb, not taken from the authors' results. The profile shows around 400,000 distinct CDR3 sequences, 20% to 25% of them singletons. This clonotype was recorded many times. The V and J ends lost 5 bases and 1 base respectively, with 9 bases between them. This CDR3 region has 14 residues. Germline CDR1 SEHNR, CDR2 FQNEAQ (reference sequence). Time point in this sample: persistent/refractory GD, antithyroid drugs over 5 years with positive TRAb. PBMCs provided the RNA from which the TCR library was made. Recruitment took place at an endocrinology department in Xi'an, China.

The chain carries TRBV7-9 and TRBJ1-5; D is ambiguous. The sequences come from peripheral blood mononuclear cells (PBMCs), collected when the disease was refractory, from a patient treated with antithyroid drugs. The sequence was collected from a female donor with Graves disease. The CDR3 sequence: CASSKTQSNQPQHF. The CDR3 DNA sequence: TGTGCCAGCAGCAAAACTCAAAGCAATCAGCCCCAGCATTTT.